This T cell receptor beta chain originates from a study of T cells after yellow fever vaccination. Study-wide findings and caveats: Of the clonotypes, a small share occurred in both CD4 and CD8 compartments. Researchers cautioned that FACS-sorted repertoires could harbor abundant clonotypes contaminating from the bulk population.

V shed 5 bases and J 9 bases; nucleotides not matched to a gene: 15. Germline V gene data show CDR1 as SGHTA and CDR2 as FQGNSA. The CDR3 sequence is 16 residues long. This clonotype has more than one count but fewer than ten. Antigen: not known. A 5'RACE template-switching step, the method used to make TCR cDNA, added a universal primer site and UMIs. A single record per CDR3 protein comes from TCRdb applying MiXCR to the 5' RACE reads. This sample carries some 240,000 distinct CDR3 sequences, less than 3.5% of them seen once, and the ten largest clones take 3.2%. This sample comprised CD4+ T cells sorted from PBMCs, obtained 10 days after the yellow fever booster vaccination. The receptor's source is a man between 18 and 29 years old who received the YFV17D yellow fever vaccine. The chain couples TRBV7-2 to TRBJ1-2; 10 bases align to TRBD1. CDR3 sequence (DNA): TGTGCCAGCAGCCCGAGGGGACAGGGGAATTCAAATAGCTACACCTTC. Residues: CASSPRGQGNSNSYTF.